This T cell receptor beta chain derives from a study of blood T cell repertoires in COVID-19. For the study at large: The United States, Italy and Spain were the sources of the acute and convalescent COVID-19 samples. T cells, B-cell-depleted T cells, or PBMCs supplied cDNA or gDNA.

CDR3 length: 14 amino acids. J was trimmed by 7 bases and V by 1 base; bases with no gene match: 5. Germline CDR1 reads SGHAT; CDR2 reads FQDESV (reference sequence). Enrolled during active infection, Seattle patients were then followed longitudinally. Original processing methods: Reference gene primers were amplified, and this amplification served to estimate nucleated cell counts. Produced via immunoSEQ multiplex PCR; TCRdb's table is partial and in-frame only. Clone size and the V and J calls come from that table; the DNA yielded D and trimming. The sample has 300,000 to 350,000 clones; approximately 90% are singletons.

The source is a man under 40 with COVID-19, enrolled during active disease. The J gene is TRBJ1-1, the V gene TRBV11-1; 8 nucleotides line up with TRBD1. Source material: peripheral blood. CDR3 sequence reads: CASSLDQGALEAFF. CDR3 DNA sequence: TGTGCCAGCAGCTTAGATCAGGGGGCGCTTGAAGCTTTCTTT. Combining the CDR3 with reference TRBV11-1 and TRBJ1-1 gives the whole variable domain EAEVAQSPRYKITEKSQAVAFWCDPISGHATLYWYRQILGQGPELLVQFQDESVVDDSQLPKDRFSAERLKGVDSTLKIQPAELGDSAMYLCASSLDQGALEAFFGQGTRLTVV.